The rows below give T cell receptor beta chains drawn from one sample of a study of blood T cell repertoires in COVID-19. TCRdb's table, derived via immunoSEQ multiplex PCR, lists solely in-frame clones and lacks some. Among about 52,000 clones listed, over 80% were seen once. The material sequenced was peripheral blood. These receptors all stem from a man aged 70-80 years with active COVID-19. Each CDR3 is given with its conserved first and last residue. The D gene is left open where the match is weak. A row's size may be missing; if present it is once, few, many or a size class.

j_gene,abundance,v_gene,d_gene,CDR3nt,CDR3aa
TRBJ1-2,.,TRBV5-1,TRBD1,TGCGCCAGCAGCCCTTCCGGGACAGGACATGGCTACACCTTC,CASSPSGTGHGYTF
TRBJ1-1,.,TRBV5-5,TRBD1,TGTGCCAGCAGCTTAACAGGGGGGGACACTGAAGCTTTCTTT,CASSLTGGDTEAFF
TRBJ1-1,.,TRBV7-8,.,TGTGCCAGCAGCTTAGACCGCAGGACTGTCGGGGCTTTCTTT,CASSLDRRTVGAFF
TRBJ2-2,.,TRBV6-2/TRBV6-3,TRBD1,TGTGCCAGCAGTTCAACAGGGGGCAGTACCGGGGAGCTGTTTTTT,CASSSTGGSTGELFF
TRBJ2-5,.,TRBV5-5,TRBD1,TGTGCCAGCAGTCGCCGGGACAGGGCTGAGACCCAGTACTTC,CASSRRDRAETQYF
TRBJ2-1,.,TRBV24-1,TRBD1,TGTGCCACCAGTAAGAACCAGGGGGAGCTCTACAATGAGCAGTTCTTC,CATSKNQGELYNEQFF
TRBJ1-2,.,TRBV7-8,TRBD1,TGTGCCAGCAGCCACGGGACAGGGGGTTTCTATGGCTACACCTTC,CASSHGTGGFYGYTF
TRBJ2-7,.,TRBV12-3/TRBV12-4,.,TGTGCCAGCAGTCCGCAGGGGAACTACGAGCAGTACTTC,CASSPQGNYEQYF
TRBJ1-5,few,TRBV4-1,.,TGCGCCAGCAGCCAAGTCGCAGGGGCCGATCAGCCCCAGCATTTT,CASSQVAGADQPQHF
TRBJ1-3,.,TRBV7-2,.,TGTGCCAGCAGCTTAGAACTTGTGAGCTCTGGAAACACCATATATTTT,CASSLELVSSGNTIYF
TRBJ2-3,once,TRBV7-3,TRBD2,TGTGCCAGCAGCTTCCGCGGGGGAGATACGCAGTATTTT,CASSFRGGDTQYF
TRBJ2-3,.,TRBV5-1,.,TGCGCCAGCAGCTTGGAGCAGGGAAGCACAGATACGCAGTATTTT,CASSLEQGSTDTQYF
TRBJ2-7,.,TRBV4-3,.,TGCGCCAGCAGCCAAGATCCGTCCGGCTACGAGCAGTACTTC,CASSQDPSGYEQYF
TRBJ2-2,.,TRBV16,.,TGTGCCAGCAGCCAAGGGCAGGCTAACACCGGGGAGCTGTTTTTT,CASSQGQANTGELFF
TRBJ1-1,.,TRBV29-1,TRBD1,TGCAGCGGGTGGACAGGGACGAACACTGAAGCTTTCTTT,CSGWTGTNTEAFF
TRBJ2-3,.,TRBV19,TRBD2,TGTGCCAGTAGTATCCGGGTTAGCGGGGGGGCCAGTGATACGCAGTATTTT,CASSIRVSGGASDTQYF
TRBJ2-7,.,TRBV18,TRBD1,TGTGCCAGCTCACGACCCGGGACAGGGATCCACGAGCAGTACTTC,CASSRPGTGIHEQYF
TRBJ1-4,.,TRBV7-2,TRBD1,TGTGCCAGCAGCTGGGACAGGGACGGACTTTTGTTTTTT,CASSWDRDGLLFF
TRBJ2-3,.,TRBV18,.,TGTGCCAGCTCACCATCGGGCAGGCCACAGGGAGATACGCAGTATTTT,CASSPSGRPQGDTQYF
TRBJ2-3,few,TRBV6-2/TRBV6-3,TRBD2,TGTGCCAGCAGCCGGTCCGGACTAGCGGTAGATACGCAGTATTTT,CASSRSGLAVDTQYF
TRBJ2-7,.,TRBV7-2,.,TGTGCCAGCAGCCCAACAGGGTACTACGAGCAGTACTTC,CASSPTGYYEQYF
TRBJ2-1,once,TRBV6-5,TRBD1,TGTGCCAGCAGGGACAGGGACCATGAGCAGTTCTTC,CASRDRDHEQFF
TRBJ2-3,.,TRBV27,TRBD2,TGTGCCAGCAGTTTGCTAGCGGGTTTCGCAGATACGCAGTATTTT,CASSLLAGFADTQYF
TRBJ1-3,.,TRBV7-6,TRBD1,TGTGCCAGCAGCTCATCCGGGACAGGGGCTGGAAACACCATATATTTT,CASSSSGTGAGNTIYF
TRBJ1-1,.,TRBV2,.,TGTGCCAGCACCGAACGTAGGGGAGGAAGGGCTGAAGCTTTCTTT,CASTERRGGRAEAFF
TRBJ1-2,.,TRBV7-8,.,TGTGCCAGCAGCCCTTTGCCCGGCTATGGCTACACCTTC,CASSPLPGYGYTF
TRBJ2-7,.,TRBV10-3,.,TGTGCCATCAACAAACAGGGAGAAGAGGGCTACGAGCAGTACTTC,CAINKQGEEGYEQYF
TRBJ2-1,.,TRBV7-6,.,TGTGCCAGCAGCTTAGATTCCGGGGGATCGTACAATGAGCAGTTCTTC,CASSLDSGGSYNEQFF